The clone carrying this T cell receptor (beta chain) was detected only a few times. This sample stems from a study of blood T cell repertoires in COVID-19. Study summary: The analysed material was cDNA or gDNA that came from T cells, B-cell-depleted T cells, or PBMCs.

The CDR3 has 14 amino acids. Germline-derived CDR1 and CDR2 are SGHRS and YFSETQ. V lost 4 bases, J lost 1 base, and 3 bases stayed unmatched. Clones were sequenced by immunoSEQ multiplex PCR, and TCRdb holds only the in-frame ones, with some missing. This table holds about 180,000 clones, 65% to 90% found once. This TCR was recovered from a man aged 50-60 years who had recovered from COVID-19. Material: PBMCs or T cells enriched from blood (not recorded which). V usage is TRBV5-1 and J usage is TRBJ2-7, with TRBD1 identical over 9 bases. The DNA for the CDR3 is TGCGCCAGCAGCGCGGGACAGGGATCCTACGAGCAGTACTTC. Translation: CASSAGQGSYEQYF.